The T cell receptor (beta chain) under discussion was sequenced for a study of control samples from healthy donors and cancer patients. TCRdb keeps only in-frame clones here, not all; method: immunoSEQ multiplex PCR. The table shows roughly 180,000 clones, with about 93% occurring only once. CDR1 LGHDT and CDR2 YNNKEL come from the germline V gene (reference sequence). V lost 0 bases, J lost 0 bases, and 15 bases lay in between. The CDR3 loop spans 18 amino acids. The gene calls are TRBV3-1 (or the pseudogene TRBV3-2) and TRBJ1-5; possibly TRBD1 for D (6 bases). The clonotype comes from a woman in her sixties in good health. Sequences were obtained from blood. CDR3 nucleotide sequence: TGTGCCAGCAGCCAAGATAACAGGGCAGCATATAGCAATCAGCCCCAGCATTTT. Translation: CASSQDNRAAYSNQPQHF.